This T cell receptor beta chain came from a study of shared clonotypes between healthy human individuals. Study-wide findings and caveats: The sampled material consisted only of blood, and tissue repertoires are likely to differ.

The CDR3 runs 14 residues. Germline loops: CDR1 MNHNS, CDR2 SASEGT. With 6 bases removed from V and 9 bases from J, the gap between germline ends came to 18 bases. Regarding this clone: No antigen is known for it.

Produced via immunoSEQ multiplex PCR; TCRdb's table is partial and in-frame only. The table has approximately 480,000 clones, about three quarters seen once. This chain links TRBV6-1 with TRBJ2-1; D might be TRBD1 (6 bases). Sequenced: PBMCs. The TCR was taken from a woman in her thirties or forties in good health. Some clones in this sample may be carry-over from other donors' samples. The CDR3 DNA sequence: TGTGCCAGCAGCAGGGACACCGCGGCCCTTGAGCAGTTCTTC. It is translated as CASSRDTAALEQFF.